These 18 T cell receptor beta chains originate from one sample sequenced in a study of blood T cells in healthy people across ages. Through a sample-barcoded 5' primer and a J-beta primer mix, a second PCR was run for roughly 6 to 12 cycles. From the 5' RACE reads, TCRdb called clonotypes with MiXCR, one entry per CDR3 protein. The sample holds roughly 1,300,000 distinct CDR3 sequences, roughly 59% seen once. The sample taken for sequencing was blood. Every receptor here comes from a man between 18 and 35 years old in good health.

The chain uses TRBV7-9 and TRBJ1-2, with 12 bases that match TRBD1. This CDR3 has 15 amino acids. Germline V gene sequence: CDR1 SEHNR, CDR2 FQNEAQ (reference sequence). The trim removed 10 bases at V and 2 bases at J, leaving 8 bases unmatched. CDR3 protein: CATGTGGSQNYGYTF. Here the CDR3 DNA reads TGTGCCACCGGGACAGGGGGCTCCCAGAACTATGGCTACACCTTC.

The chain combines TRBV3-1 with TRBJ2-6; 7 nucleotides line up with TRBD2. CDR1 LGHDT and CDR2 YNNKEL come from the germline V gene (reference sequence). Trimming at V came to 4 bases and at J to 1 base, leaving 13 bases not matched to a gene. The CDR3 runs 19 residues. The CDR3 is CASSPTALPGGSGANVLTF. DNA of the CDR3: TGTGCCAGCAGCCCCACAGCCCTCCCGGGGGGTTCTGGGGCCAACGTCCTGACTTTC. The full variable domain, in which reference TRBV3-1 and TRBJ2-6 provide the parts outside the CDR3, is DTAVSQTPKYLVTQMGNDKSIKCEQNLGHDTMYWYKQDSKKFLKIMFSYNNKELIINETVPNRFSPKSPDKAHLNLHINSLELGDSAVYFCASSPTALPGGSGANVLTFGAGSRLTVL.

This clonotype was seen a single time. The chain's CDR3 is CASSWGTATKETQYF. CDR3 in DNA: TGCGCCAGCAGCTGGGGGACCGCGACGAAAGAGACCCAGTACTTC. The chain has TRBV5-1 and TRBJ2-5; the D call may be TRBD1 or TRBD2 (5 bases each). Trimming shortened V by 3 bases and J by 3 bases, and 15 bases separated the two germline ends. The CDR3 is made up of 15 amino acids. Germline loops: CDR1 SGHRS, CDR2 YFSETQ.

The genes are TRBV4-1 and TRBJ2-5, with D unclear. The DNA end is more similar to TRBJ2-7, so the J call may be wrong. CDR3 length: 13 residues. Germline loops: CDR1 MGHRA, CDR2 YSYEKL. The CDR3 reads CASSQVYGGEQYF. The CDR3 DNA reads as TGCGCCAGCAGCCAAGTGTATGGTGGCGAGCAGTACTTC.

The V gene is TRBV7-9, the J gene TRBJ2-1; 8 bases line up with TRBD1. The CDR3 is made up of 14 amino acids. The V and J ends lost 5 bases and 7 bases, in that order; junction bases with no gene match: 7. The V gene's germline CDR1 is SEHNR and CDR2 FQNEAQ (reference sequence). CDR3: CASSRKDRENEQFF. As DNA, the CDR3 is TGTGCCAGCAGCCGAAAGGACAGGGAAAATGAGCAGTTCTTC.

The CDR3 region is CASSRGGPLGTEAFF. CDR3 in DNA: TGTGCCAGCAGCCGGGGAGGTCCCCTCGGCACTGAAGCTTTCTTT. The chain recombines TRBV14 with TRBJ1-1; D is uncertain. Germline loops: CDR1 SGHDN, CDR2 FVKESK. The germline V and J ends were trimmed by 4 bases and 4 bases, with 16 bases remaining between them. The length of the CDR3 is 15 residues.

This clonotype was counted between two and nine times. This chain joins TRBV27 and TRBJ1-1, with TRBD1 identical over 7 bases. Germline trimming cut 5 bases from V and 1 base from J; bases unmatched to any gene: 4. The CDR3 contains 14 residues. Germline CDR1 MNHEY, CDR2 SMNVEV (reference sequence). CDR3 nucleotides: TGTGCCAGCAGTAGACAGGGTCGGAACACTGAAGCTTTCTTT. Encoded protein: CASSRQGRNTEAFF.

The V and J genes are TRBV6-2 or TRBV6-3 and TRBJ1-2; possibly TRBD1 for D (6 bases). CDR3 length equals 14 residues. V shed 8 bases and J shed 7 bases, with 20 bases lying between them. CDR1 is MNHEY, CDR2 SVGEGT, per germline. The CDR3 here is CASSQSMGGSGYTF. The CDR3, as DNA: TGTGCCAGCTCCCAGTCCATGGGGGGCTCTGGCTACACCTTC.

This chain connects TRBV4-1 to TRBJ2-2, with D possibly being TRBD1 or TRBD2 (5 bases each). The CDR3 is 15 amino acids. V was shortened by 1 base and J by 6 bases, with 12 bases between the two germline ends. The germline V gene has CDR1 MGHRA and CDR2 YSYEKL. CDR3: CASSQVGVDPGELFF. CDR3 in DNA: TGCGCCAGCAGCCAAGTGGGGGTAGACCCCGGGGAGCTGTTTTTT.

V and J are TRBV27 and TRBJ2-7; 8 bases match TRBD2. V was clipped by 0 bases and J by 3 bases; unmatched bases: 4. There are 15 residues in the CDR3. The germline V gene encodes CDR1 MNHEY and CDR2 SMNVEV (reference sequence). DNA of the CDR3: TGTGCCAGCAGTTTATCTGGGACTAGAAGCTACGAGCAGTACTTC. This gives the protein CASSLSGTRSYEQYF.

The chain joins TRBV2 to TRBJ1-1; 8 bases are a match to TRBD1. The ends lost 6 bases at V and 3 bases at J; junction bases unmatched: 3. The CDR3 length is 13 residues. Germline V gives CDR1 SNHLY, CDR2 FYNNEI. As DNA, the CDR3 is TGTGCCAGCAGGGACAGGGAGGACACTGAAGCTTTCTTT. This encodes CASRDREDTEAFF.

The chain uses TRBV29-1 and TRBJ2-7; a weak D match, TRBD1 (6 bases). Germline V lookup: CDR1 SQVTM, CDR2 ANQGSEA. V lost 2 bases, J lost 2 bases, and 10 bases lay in between. The length of the CDR3 is 13 residues. The CDR3 sequence: CSVERQGTYEQYF. The CDR3 bases are TGCAGCGTTGAACGGCAGGGGACCTACGAGCAGTACTTC.

The table lists this clonotype with a few counts. The chain has TRBV6-5 and TRBJ2-1; possible D gene TRBD2, 6 bases. V lost 10 bases and J 5 bases, leaving 18 bases between the germline ends. Germline CDR1 reads MNHEY; CDR2 reads SVGAGI. CDR3 size: 14 residues. CDR3 sequence (DNA): TGTGCCACCTCAACCGGGGGTGCGGACAATGAGCAGTTCTTC. Its translation: CATSTGGADNEQFF.

The rearrangement links TRBV7-2 to TRBJ1-6; D is unresolved. The V gene lost 4 bases and the J gene lost 9 bases, with 19 bases spanning the gap. The CDR3 totals 16 residues. Germline CDR1 reads SGHTA; CDR2 reads FQGNSA. Here the CDR3 reads CASSSSGSARRSPLHF. CDR3 nucleotide sequence: TGTGCCAGCAGCTCCTCCGGGTCTGCAAGGCGTTCACCCCTCCACTTT. The full variable domain, its missing parts supplied by reference TRBV7-2 and TRBJ1-6, is GAGVSQSPSNKVTEKGKDVELRCDPISGHTALYWYRQSLGQGLEFLIYFQGNSAPDKSGLPSDRFSAERTGGSVSTLTIQRTQQEDSAVYLCASSSSGSARRSPLHFGNGTRLTVT.

V and J are TRBV6-2 or TRBV6-3 and TRBJ2-3; 15 positions match TRBD2. The germline V gene encodes CDR1 MNHEY and CDR2 SVGEGT. With 4 bases clipped from V and 1 base from J, the junction kept 6 bases outside the gene matches. The CDR3 is 18 residues long. The CDR3 nucleotides read TGTGCCAGCAGTTCCCGGACTAGCGGGGGGGAGGGCACAGATACGCAGTATTTT. Its translation: CASSSRTSGGEGTDTQYF.

The chain couples TRBV4-2 to TRBJ1-2, with D unresolved. The CDR3 has 13 amino acids. Trimming shortened V by 2 bases and J by 8 bases, and 12 bases separated the two germline ends. Germline assignment: CDR1 LGHNA and CDR2 YNFKEQ. The CDR3 here is CASSQSEVWGYTF. The CDR3 DNA sequence: TGTGCCAGCAGCCAAAGCGAGGTGTGGGGCTACACCTTC.

This chain uses TRBV20-1 with TRBJ1-2, with a tentative D call TRBD1 (6 bases). The CDR3 consists of 15 residues. The V and J ends lost 5 bases and 2 bases respectively, with 18 bases between them. Per the germline V gene, CDR1 is DFQATT and CDR2 is SNEGSKA (reference sequence). CDR3 nucleotides: TGCAGTGCTCTCCGAAACAGGGAAAGGAACTATGGCTACACCTTC. It is translated as CSALRNRERNYGYTF.

The rearrangement joins TRBV12-3 or TRBV12-4 to TRBJ2-7, with TRBD1 matching over 10 bases. The CDR3 totals 16 residues. J was trimmed by 1 base and V by 5 bases; bases with no gene match: 8. CDR3 sequence: CASSPGDRGTSYEQYF. The CDR3 region has the DNA TGTGCCAGCAGTCCGGGGGACAGGGGCACATCCTACGAGCAGTACTTC.